The clone carrying this T cell receptor (beta chain) was observed once. This sample was taken from a study of blood T cell repertoires in COVID-19. Overall study: Acute-phase and convalescent COVID-19 samples originated in the United States, Italy and Spain. T cells, B-cell-depleted T cells, or PBMCs provided the cDNA or gDNA that served as material.

Study processing details: Cell counts per sample came from amplifying reference gene primers. The data were produced by immunoSEQ multiplex PCR, yet TCRdb's version contains in-frame clones alone and is incomplete. V and J calls and clone size are given by that table; D and trimming were obtained from the DNA. The sample includes around 300,000 clones, roughly 86% of them seen just once. V was clipped by 6 bases and J by 1 base, with 13 bases between them. Germline V gene lookup returns CDR1 MDHEN and CDR2 SYDVKM. This CDR3 spans 14 amino acids. The rearrangement uses TRBV28 and TRBJ2-7, with D possibly being TRBD2 (6 bases). Sequenced material: peripheral blood. The sequence was obtained from a woman aged 30 to 39 who had recovered from COVID-19. This chain's CDR3 is CASRKAGSSYEQYF. CDR3 DNA: TGTGCCAGCAGGAAAGCGGGTTCTTCCTACGAGCAGTACTTC.